This paragraph reports one T cell receptor (beta chain). The data belong to a study of blood T cell repertoires in COVID-19. Study background: T cells, B-cell-depleted T cells, or PBMCs provided the cDNA or gDNA that served as material.

Looked up from germline, CDR1 is SGHNT and CDR2 is YENEEA. This CDR3 comprises 13 residues. Trimming cost V 3 bases and J 8 bases; bases outside gene matches: 3. This table comes from immunoSEQ multiplex PCR, and its TCRdb copy is limited to in-frame clones, with some not included. Found here are some 250,000 clones, around 87% of them singletons; the top ten hold over 4%. The chain has TRBV11-3 and TRBJ2-1, with TRBD2 matching over 8 bases. Sequenced: peripheral blood. The receptor was isolated from a woman aged 60-75 years with COVID-19, enrolled during active disease. CDR3 DNA: TGTGCCAGCAGCTTTAGACTAGCGTATGAGCAGTTCTTC. Protein: CASSFRLAYEQFF. The full variable domain, completed using reference TRBV11-3 and TRBJ2-1, is EAGVVQSPRYKIIEKKQPVAFWCNPISGHNTLYWYLQNLGQGPELLIRYENEEAVDDSQLPKDRFSAERLKGVDSTLKIQPAELGDSAVYLCASSFRLAYEQFFGPGTRLTVL.